This T cell receptor beta chain was sequenced in a study of blood T cell repertoires in COVID-19 (dated by TCRdb to 2018 to 2021). Regarding the study in general: Collaborator samples came from the United States, Italy and Spain and covered acute and convalescent phases of COVID-19. The material from the prospective study consisted of cDNA or gDNA derived from T cells, B-cell-depleted T cells, or PBMCs. The dataset comprised deeply sampled blood TCRbeta repertoires from subjects exposed to, actively infected with, or recovered from COVID-19. The repertoires were released in a freely available public database meant as a resource for research on the immune response to SARS-CoV-2. The samples were drawn from the first 160 participants of the ongoing ImmuneRACE study and from 950 to 1,500 subjects provided by 6 global collaborators. A de-identified subject ID, COVID-19 status, age in years and sex were almost always included in the sample metadata. Where HLA class I and class II types were available, the types were taken from metadata supplied by the sample provider, not from assay-based typing.

Beyond this particular receptor, the publication reports: The amount of clinical and demographic metadata varied by source and participant and was provided uncurated.

Collaborating institutions collected whole blood in K2EDTA tubes following their own protocols. For TCRbeta analysis, collaborators shipped samples in one of three forms: frozen whole blood, isolated PBMCs, or DNA extracted from either of those sample types. A note on this clone: It has no known antigen specificity. Per-base qualities were not stored, and no clone one base away is much larger.

TCRbeta CDR3 regions were amplified from genomic DNA by means of the immunoSEQ Assay, a bias-controlled multiplex PCR. The paper's processing steps were these. The number of nucleated cells in each sample was estimated by amplification of reference gene primers within the assay. To quantify the absolute abundance of each unique TCRbeta CDR3 rearrangement, sequence reads were collapsed and filtered. For each sample, productive Simpson clonality was calculated as the square root of Simpson's diversity index across productive rearrangements. The immuneACCESS repertoire file appears here via TCRdb, limited to in-frame rearrangements. These files lack a portion of the clones; in checked studies, under half of the deficit traces to unresolved V genes, and the cause of the others is not known. That table gives V, J and clone size, and the DNA gave D and trimming. Recorded for this sample are some 150,000 clones; around 84% of them occurred a single time. The ten largest clones take up 1% to 1.2% of the sample.

CDR1 is given as SGHVS and CDR2 as FQNEAQ, both from the germline V gene. From the cysteine up to the phenylalanine, the CDR3 has a length of 16 residues. CDR3 DNA only is kept here, 48 bases in frame from base 1. V and J are truncated by 1 base and 3 bases respectively, leaving an intervening sequence of 10 bases. The TCR sequence derives from a man between 35 and 55 years old with acute or convalescent COVID-19. Recombination connected TRBV7-8 to TRBJ1-6; a tentative D call is TRBD1 (5 bases match). The material sequenced was peripheral blood. CDR3 reads: CASSLEGEGYNSPLHF. DNA sequence: TGTGCCAGCAGCTTAGAAGGGGAAGGCTATAATTCACCCCTCCACTTT.